The entry below describes one T cell receptor beta chain. Its antigen is currently unknown. This sample is part of a study of T cells after yellow fever vaccination. General observations from the study: Researchers noted that a small share of clonotypes showed up in both CD4 and CD8 compartments. Contamination of FACS-sorted repertoires by abundant clonotypes from the bulk population could occur.

The germline V and J ends were trimmed by 1 base and 4 bases, with 11 bases remaining between them. The CDR3 is 14 amino acids. CDR1 LGHNA and CDR2 YSLEER come from the germline V gene. TCRdb recomputed calls from the 5' RACE reads with MiXCR, one row per CDR3 protein. The sample records fewer than 500,000 distinct CDR3 sequences, around 20% being singletons. The sequence was collected from a man in his late teens or twenties who received the YFV17D yellow fever vaccine. The sample consisted of PBMCs, taken before the yellow fever booster vaccination. This chain uses TRBV4-3 with TRBJ2-7, with unresolved D. The chain's CDR3 is CASSQVGSQYEQYF. The CDR3 nucleotides are TGCGCCAGCAGCCAAGTGGGATCCCAGTACGAGCAGTACTTC.